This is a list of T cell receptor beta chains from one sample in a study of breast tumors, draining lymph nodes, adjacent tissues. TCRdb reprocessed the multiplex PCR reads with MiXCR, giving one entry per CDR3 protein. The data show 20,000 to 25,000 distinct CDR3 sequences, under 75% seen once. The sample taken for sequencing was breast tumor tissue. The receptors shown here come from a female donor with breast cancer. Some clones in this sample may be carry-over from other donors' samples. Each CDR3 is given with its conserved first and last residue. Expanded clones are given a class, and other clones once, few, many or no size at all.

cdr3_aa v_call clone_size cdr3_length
CASSVGVKGAEQFF TRBV9 . 14
CASSQELSTDTQYF TRBV14 . 14
CASSQTSGYEQYF TRBV2 . 13
CSGRQVEAFF TRBV20-1 many 10
CASSREPTAPEQFF TRBV14 once 14
CASSEGLAGYEQHF TRBV7-9 . 14
CASSSQGDQPQHF TRBV7-9 medium-sized 13
CASRHPGQKETQYF TRBV4-3 once 14
CSASRGEGYTF TRBV20-1 . 11
CASSLLLDSYEQYF TRBV28 . 14
CSAIPVDNEQFF TRBV20-1 . 12
CASRQTGTGANYGYTF TRBV6-1 many 16
CASTMRGGADTQYF TRBV6-5 many 14
CSVLPYEGLNLVTETQYF TRBV29-1 many 18
CASSDRGLSNQPQHF TRBV2 . 15
CRVTGNGDTQYF TRBV20-1 . 12
CASRTGQGNEKLFF TRBV5-1 . 14
CSARVEHMVTDTQYF TRBV20-1 medium-sized 15
CASSEGEQGMNTEAFF TRBV6-1 . 16
CSARISSYEQYF TRBV20-1 medium-sized 12
CSANPGLLSTDTQYF TRBV20-1 . 15
CASILSLGAVEQYF TRBV2 . 14
CASSLTNSPLHF TRBV28 many 12
CASSQEVLGQGENTIYF TRBV4-2 . 17
CSARDGRNTGELFF TRBV20-1 medium-sized 14
CASSLVQETQYF TRBV5-4 . 12
CASKGLDRDEKLFF TRBV6-2/TRBV6-3 many 14
CASSPGGTGGIQPQHF TRBV5-1 . 16
CSATRDTPNEQFF TRBV20-1 . 13
CASRTGENTGELFF TRBV9 many 14
CASSTGLTHSGANVLTF TRBV5-4 . 17
CASRPREGPLHF TRBV12-3/TRBV12-4 . 12
CASSQDRQPDTQYF TRBV7-3 . 14
CASSLGTPGEQSGGYTF TRBV7-2 . 17
CSAASGGSETQYF TRBV20-1 . 13
CASHTGGTDTQYF TRBV7-9 . 13
CASSFPPERGANTDTQYF TRBV7-2 medium-sized 18
CASSPGPSGYEQYF TRBV7-9 . 14
CASSREATPGNEQFF TRBV7-2 . 15
CASSWLAGGNEQYF TRBV12-3/TRBV12-4 . 14
CASREGRGYYGQYF TRBV27 . 14